This T cell receptor beta chain comes out of a study of OX40 agonist ivuxolimab in advanced cancers. Study-level background: Participants could have had prior anti-PD-1, anti-PD-L1 or anti-CTLA-4 therapy, and approximately 37% had some.

Produced via immunoSEQ multiplex PCR; TCRdb's table is partial and in-frame only. Of about 43,000 clones in the sample, 86% were seen once. The CDR3 sequence is 14 residues long. V dropped 5 bases and J dropped 1; count of bases not matched to a gene: 4. CDR1 is MGHRA, CDR2 YSYEKL, per germline. Sequenced material: CD4+ or CD8+ T cells sorted from blood, taken in a trial of the OX40 agonist ivuxolimab. The receptor was derived from an adult with an advanced solid tumor such as melanoma, head and neck, liver or kidney cancer. The chain has TRBV4-1 and TRBJ1-1, with 7 positions matching TRBD1. The CDR3, as DNA: TGCGCCAGCAGCGTCCGACAGGGGAACACTGAAGCTTTCTTT. Its protein is CASSVRQGNTEAFF.